This record looks at one T cell receptor (beta chain) sequence and its context. Assay: immunoSEQ multiplex PCR; the TCRdb copy retains only in-frame clones and omits some. The repertoire holds 65,000 to 70,000 clones, over 60% seen once, with approximately 2.3% in the top ten. This sample was included in a study of OX40 agonist ivuxolimab in advanced cancers. The V gene lost 1 base and the J gene lost 0 bases, with 16 bases spanning the gap. Germline CDR1 and CDR2: LNHDA and SQIVND (reference sequence). The CDR3 is 18 amino acids. The source was CD4+ or CD8+ T cells sorted from blood, collected in a trial of the OX40 agonist ivuxolimab. This chain joins TRBV19 and TRBJ2-1, with a possible D match to TRBD2 (6 bases). This TCR came from an adult with an advanced solid tumor such as melanoma, head and neck, liver or kidney cancer. DNA of the CDR3: TGTGCCAGTAGTATAGCGGCAGGAGGGAGGAGCTCCTACAATGAGCAGTTCTTC. Amino acids: CASSIAAGGRSSYNEQFF.